These 24 T cell receptor beta chains were sequenced from one sample in a study of cytomegalovirus exposure and HLA in healthy donors. PCR involved 60 Vbeta and 13 Jbeta primers. Assay: immunoSEQ multiplex PCR; the TCRdb copy retains only in-frame clones and omits some. The table for this sample gives 220,000 or so clones. What was sequenced was PBMCs. These receptors were collected from a girl aged 2 to 10 in good health and CMV-seropositive.

The rearrangement uses TRBV11-2 and TRBJ2-3; TRBD2 might be the D (6 bases). The CDR3 runs 15 residues. Germline-derived CDR1 and CDR2 are SGHAT and FQNNGV. Trimming stripped 4 bases from V and 0 bases from J, with 11 bases between. CDR3 DNA: TGTGCCAGCAGCTCCGGTGGGGGGAGCACAGATACGCAGTATTTT. As protein: CASSSGGGSTDTQYF.

The rearrangement uses TRBV11-2 and TRBJ2-3, with 9 positions matching TRBD2. V lost 8 bases to trimming and J lost 2 bases; unmatched junction nucleotides: 11. CDR3 length equals 16 residues. Germline V gene sequence: CDR1 SGHAT, CDR2 FQNNGV. DNA for the CDR3: TGTGCCAGCCTCGGGGAGCTAGCGGGACACACAGATACGCAGTATTTT. Its protein product is CASLGELAGHTDTQYF.

V gene TRBV4-2 combines with J gene TRBJ1-2; maybe TRBD1 (6 bases). From germline, CDR1 is LGHNA and CDR2 YNFKEQ. V shed 0 bases and J shed 6 bases, with 14 bases lying between them. The CDR3 has 15 amino acids. The CDR3, as DNA: TGTGCCAGCAGCCAAGATAGGGACACGCCTAATGGCTACACCTTC. This gives the protein CASSQDRDTPNGYTF.

This chain uses TRBV6-6 with TRBJ2-1, with TRBD2 matching over 8 bases. V shed 6 bases and J 7 bases; nucleotides not matched to a gene: 11. The germline CDR1 and CDR2 sequences are MNHNY and SVGAGI (reference sequence). The CDR3 totals 15 residues. For the CDR3, the DNA is TGTGCCAGCAGAAAAGCGGGGGAGGGAAAAAATGAGCAGTTCTTC. It is translated as CASRKAGEGKNEQFF.

The chain has TRBV5-5 and TRBJ1-1; 9 nucleotides agree with TRBD1. This CDR3 has 15 amino acids. Germline CDR1 is SGHKS and CDR2 is YYEKEE (reference sequence). Trimming took 4 bases from V and 8 from J; bases not matched to a gene: 12. CDR3 DNA: TGTGCCAGCAGCCCTAGAACACAGGGGGCCGCCGAAGCTTTCTTT. Its translation: CASSPRTQGAAEAFF.

CDR3 coding DNA: TGTGCCAGCAGTGGGACTAGCGGCCCCCCGACGCACGAGCAGTACTTC. This gives the protein CASSGTSGPPTHEQYF. The chain couples TRBV7-9 to TRBJ2-7; 11 nucleotides line up with TRBD2. The ends lost 6 bases at V and 5 bases at J; junction bases unmatched: 12. The CDR3 has 16 residues. Germline V CDR1 and CDR2: SEHNR, FQNEAQ (reference sequence).

The chain couples TRBV6-6 to TRBJ1-4, with D unclear. The CDR3 consists of 12 residues. V shed 5 bases and J shed 4 bases, with 5 bases lying between them. Germline CDR1 MNHNY, CDR2 SVGAGI (reference sequence). In DNA form, the CDR3 reads TGTGCCAGCAGTGACATTAATGAAAAACTGTTTTTT. It is translated as CASSDINEKLFF.

This chain links TRBV13 with TRBJ1-4, with D perhaps TRBD1 (6 bases). Germline loops: CDR1 PRHDT, CDR2 FYEKMQ (reference sequence). The V end was cut by 3 bases, the J end by 8 bases, with 13 bases between. There are 14 residues in the CDR3. The CDR3 protein is CASSFRGWREKLFF. CDR3 bases: TGTGCCAGCAGCTTCAGGGGATGGAGGGAAAAACTGTTTTTT.

The chain combines TRBV5-5 with TRBJ2-4; 7 bases line up with TRBD1. V lost 2 bases to trimming and J lost 10 bases; unmatched junction nucleotides: 12. CDR1 and CDR2 from the germline V gene are SGHKS and YYEKEE (reference sequence). The CDR3 is 15 amino acids. The CDR3 nucleotides read TGTGCCAGCAGCTTTGCCCCGGGACAGTCAGGAATTCAGTACTTC. Protein sequence: CASSFAPGQSGIQYF.

The DNA for the CDR3 is TGTGCCAGCAGCGCGGACCCGCGGGCAGATACGCAGTATTTT. It codes for CASSADPRADTQYF. The rearrangement joins TRBV7-6 to TRBJ2-3; D may be TRBD2 (5 bases). CDR1 and CDR2 (germline): SGHVS, FNYEAQ. This CDR3 has 14 amino acids. Deletions cut 5 bases from V and 4 bases from J, with 13 bases between.

The V and J genes are TRBV10-2 and TRBJ1-1; tentatively, D is TRBD1 (6 bases). The CDR3 totals 13 residues. V lost 6 bases, J lost 0 bases, and 8 bases lay in between. CDR1 is WSHSY, CDR2 SAAADI, per germline. The chain's CDR3 is CASRGTMNTEAFF. As DNA, the CDR3 is TGCGCCAGCAGGGGGACAATGAACACTGAAGCTTTCTTT.

The V call is TRBV5-1, the J call TRBJ2-3; D uncertain. The V end was cut by 0 bases, the J end by 9 bases, with 11 bases between. Germline CDR1 reads SGHRS; CDR2 reads YFSETQ. CDR3 length equals 13 residues. CDR3 loop: CASSLGGSLTQYF. The CDR3 DNA reads TGCGCCAGCAGCTTGGGAGGCAGCTTAACGCAGTATTTT.

The gene calls are TRBV6-1 and TRBJ2-2; the match to TRBD2 covers 12 bases. Germline CDR1 MNHNS, CDR2 SASEGT. The J segment lost 5 bases and the V segment lost 10 bases, leaving 5 bases of the junction unmatched. The CDR3 totals 14 residues. The CDR3 nucleotides are TGTGCCACTACCCTAGCGGGAGGGACCGGGGAGCTGTTTTTT. It translates to CATTLAGGTGELFF.

The chain links TRBV25-1 to TRBJ2-7; 7 positions match TRBD1. This CDR3 spans 17 amino acids. Germline CDR1 and CDR2: MGHDK and SYGVNS. Trimming took 1 base from V and 3 from J; bases not matched to a gene: 12. CDR3 residues: CASSELGRDSNIYEQYF. Here the CDR3 DNA reads TGTGCCAGCAGTGAATTAGGCCGGGACAGCAATATCTACGAGCAGTACTTC.

This sequence joins TRBV27 and TRBJ2-1, with TRBD2 matching over 9 bases. With 5 bases clipped from V and 0 bases from J, the junction kept 8 bases outside the gene matches. The CDR3 sequence is 17 residues long. Per germline, CDR1 MNHEY and CDR2 SMNVEV (reference sequence). CDR3: CASSPPLAGSSYNEQFF. CDR3 in DNA: TGTGCCAGCAGTCCGCCCCTAGCGGGAAGCTCCTACAATGAGCAGTTCTTC.

The chain is built from TRBV27 and TRBJ2-7, with 7 bases that match TRBD1. CDR1 and CDR2 (germline): MNHEY, SMNVEV (reference sequence). V was pared by 4 bases and J by 3 bases, with 12 bases of the junction left unmatched. This CDR3 region has 16 residues. The CDR3, as DNA: TGTGCCAGCAGTTCGTTGCAGGGGGTAAAGCACTACGAGCAGTACTTC. It codes for CASSSLQGVKHYEQYF.

The chain uses TRBV28 and TRBJ1-3; D not resolved. Looked up from germline, CDR1 is MDHEN and CDR2 is SYDVKM. This CDR3 is 15 amino acids long. The ends were cut back, 8 bases at V and 0 bases at J, with 14 bases in the middle. This chain's CDR3 is CASHSIQSSGNTIYF. CDR3 sequence (DNA): TGTGCCAGCCACTCGATTCAAAGCTCTGGAAACACCATATATTTT. Drawing the rest from reference TRBV28 and TRBJ1-3, the complete variable domain is DVKVTQSSRYLVKRTGEKVFLECVQDMDHENMFWYRQDPGLGLRLIYFSYDVKMKEKGDIPEGYSVSREKKERFSLILESASTNQTSMYLCASHSIQSSGNTIYFGEGSWLTVV.

This chain connects TRBV10-3 to TRBJ2-3; 8 bases fit TRBD1. From germline, CDR1 is ENHRY and CDR2 SYGVKD. The CDR3 has 13 amino acids. V lost 7 bases, J lost 5 bases, and 5 bases stayed unmatched. The CDR3 reads CAIKDRAVDTQYF. The CDR3 bases are TGTGCCATCAAGGACAGGGCTGTAGATACGCAGTATTTT.

The chain carries TRBV4-1 and TRBJ2-7; TRBD2 aligns across 7 bases. Germline assignment: CDR1 MGHRA and CDR2 YSYEKL. The CDR3 has 15 amino acids. Trimming removed 0 bases from V and 7 bases from J; junction bases left unmatched: 9. CDR3 DNA sequence: TGCGCCAGCAGCCAAGATCTCGGGGAGGGCCTTGAGCAGTACTTC. Protein sequence: CASSQDLGEGLEQYF.

This CDR3 reads CSVVRQAVLEAFF. For the CDR3, the DNA is TGCAGCGTTGTACGACAGGCGGTCCTTGAAGCTTTCTTT. The rearrangement uses TRBV29-1 and TRBJ1-1, with TRBD1 as a possible D gene (6 bases). The V gene's germline CDR1 is SQVTM and CDR2 ANQGSEA. This CDR3 has 13 amino acids. V was cut by 4 bases and J by 7 bases, with 16 bases left in between.

V is TRBV7-2 and J is TRBJ1-1, with D possibly being TRBD1 (6 bases). V lost 4 bases and J 7 bases, leaving 19 bases between the germline ends. CDR1 is SGHTA and CDR2 is FQGNSA in the germline V gene. The CDR3 is made up of 15 amino acids. CDR3 amino acids: CASSSPLSSRGEAFF. The CDR3 DNA follows: TGTGCCAGCAGCTCCCCCCTCTCGTCCAGGGGTGAAGCTTTCTTT.

The gene calls are TRBV5-1 and TRBJ2-1; D not resolved. There are 13 residues in the CDR3. The germline V gene has CDR1 SGHRS and CDR2 YFSETQ. V lost 4 bases to trimming and J lost 5 bases, with 10 bases between them. The DNA for the CDR3 is TGCGCCAGCAGCCTAAGTATCGACAATGAGCAGTTCTTC. Translation gives CASSLSIDNEQFF.

V and J are TRBV19 and TRBJ2-1; possibly TRBD1 for D (6 bases). The ends were cut back, 4 bases at V and 0 bases at J, with 22 bases in the middle. This CDR3 has 19 amino acids. CDR1 is LNHDA, CDR2 SQIVND, per germline (reference sequence). The CDR3 spells CASSRRTVSGLVSYNEQFF. The DNA for the CDR3 is TGTGCCAGTAGTAGGAGGACAGTATCCGGGCTCGTCTCCTACAATGAGCAGTTCTTC.

J is TRBJ1-3 and V is TRBV19, with D uncertain. CDR3 size: 13 residues. Trimming pared 10 bases from V and 0 bases from J, leaving 10 bases between. Looked up from germline, CDR1 is LNHDA and CDR2 is SQIVND (reference sequence). The CDR3 reads CATRPSSGNTIYF. As DNA, the CDR3 is TGTGCCACCAGGCCCAGCTCTGGAAACACCATATATTTT.